The 27 T cell receptor beta chains presented below share a single source sample, sequenced in a study of cytomegalovirus exposure and HLA in healthy donors. This PCR relied on a set of 60 Vbeta primers and 13 Jbeta primers. The protocol was immunoSEQ multiplex PCR, while the TCRdb copy is restricted to in-frame clones and leaves out a portion. Found here are about 170,000 clones, roughly 84% of them singletons; the top ten hold 1.5%. Input material: PBMCs. Every receptor here comes from a male donor in good health and CMV-seronegative.

The chain is built from TRBV5-1 and TRBJ1-1, with D possibly TRBD1 on 5 matching bases. V lost 4 bases and J lost 1, with 14 bases in between. There are 15 residues in the CDR3. Germline V gene lookup returns CDR1 SGHRS and CDR2 YFSETQ. CDR3 coding DNA: TGCGCCAGCAGCGGCGTACAGGCAGGGAACACTGAAGCTTTCTTT. Translating it yields CASSGVQAGNTEAFF.

The V and J genes are TRBV29-1 and TRBJ2-7, with 10 bases that match TRBD1. V dropped 7 bases and J dropped 2; count of bases not matched to a gene: 5. Germline assignment: CDR1 SQVTM and CDR2 ANQGSEA. The CDR3 totals 13 residues. In DNA, the CDR3 is TGCAGCGGCGGGGGACAGGGGACCTACGAGCAGTACTTC. This codes for CSGGGQGTYEQYF.

Remarks on this clone: Relative to the germline gene, one junction end is altered; a read error may explain this. The chain uses TRBV7-9 and TRBJ1-2, with D tentatively TRBD1 (5 bases). The CDR3 is 14 residues long. CDR1 SEHNR and CDR2 FQNEAQ come from the germline V gene (reference sequence). CDR3 DNA sequence: TGTGCCAGCAGCTTTCAGGGAAACATTGGGGACTCGCTCTTC. Amino acid sequence: CASSFQGNIGDSLF.

This chain uses TRBV28 with TRBJ1-2, with 8 bases matching TRBD1. Germline V lookup: CDR1 MDHEN, CDR2 SYDVKM. Trimming cost V 6 bases and J 4 bases; bases outside gene matches: 10. There are 15 residues in the CDR3. CDR3 DNA: TGTGCCAGCAGCTCAGAAATTACAGGGGGCTATGGCTACACCTTC. Amino acids: CASSSEITGGYGYTF.

This clone was recorded at least ten times. The CDR3 here is CASSQTSTGELFF. DNA of the CDR3: TGTGCCAGCAGTCAGACTTCCACCGGGGAGCTGTTTTTT. This chain joins TRBV6-4 and TRBJ2-2; D is uncertain. Germline V lookup: CDR1 MRHNA, CDR2 SNTAGT. The germline V and J ends were trimmed by 5 bases and 4 bases, with 8 bases remaining between them. The CDR3 totals 13 residues.

The V call is TRBV7-2, the J call TRBJ1-2; a possible D gene is TRBD1 (5 bases). This CDR3 comprises 14 residues. The V end lost 3 bases, the J end lost 4 bases, and 12 bases lay between the germline ends. The germline CDR1 and CDR2 sequences are SGHTA and FQGNSA. The CDR3, as DNA: TGTGCCAGCAGCTTGGGCAGGGAAAGCTATGGCTACACCTTC. This translates into CASSLGRESYGYTF. Filled out from reference TRBV7-2 and TRBJ1-2, the complete variable domain reads GAGVSQSPSNKVTEKGKDVELRCDPISGHTALYWYRQSLGQGLEFLIYFQGNSAPDKSGLPSDRFSAERTGGSVSTLTIQRTQQEDSAVYLCASSLGRESYGYTFGSGTRLTVV.

The chain employs TRBV7-9 and TRBJ1-1; 7 bases agree with TRBD1. This CDR3 comprises 14 residues. CDR1 SEHNR and CDR2 FQNEAQ come from the germline V gene (reference sequence). Trimming cost V 1 base and J 4 bases; bases outside gene matches: 3. CDR3 in amino acids: CASSLGDSGTEAFF. For the CDR3, the DNA is TGTGCCAGCAGCTTAGGGGACAGTGGCACTGAAGCTTTCTTT. Filled out from reference TRBV7-9 and TRBJ1-1, the complete variable domain reads DTGVSQNPRHKITKRGQNVTFRCDPISEHNRLYWYRQTLGQGPEFLTYFQNEAQLEKSRLLSDRFSAERPKGSFSTLEIQRTEQGDSAMYLCASSLGDSGTEAFFGQGTRLTVV.

The V gene is TRBV11-3, the J gene TRBJ1-5; D is unclear. This CDR3 contains 18 residues. Trimming took 4 bases from V and 5 from J, leaving 24 bases between them. Germline V CDR1 and CDR2: SGHNT, YENEEA. The CDR3: CASSSRTTSSLAYQPQHF. The CDR3 DNA reads as TGTGCCAGCAGCTCTAGGACTACGTCCAGCTTAGCTTATCAGCCCCAGCATTTT.

V usage is TRBV6-5 and J usage is TRBJ1-2; D is undetermined. The germline gives CDR1 MNHEY, CDR2 SVGAGI. The CDR3 has 15 residues. Trimming shortened V by 4 bases and J by 4 bases, and 16 bases separated the two germline ends. In DNA form, the CDR3 reads TGTGCCAGCAGTTCCCAGGCAGGACTTGTCTATGGCTACACCTTC. It encodes CASSSQAGLVYGYTF.

This chain links TRBV27 with TRBJ1-1; tentatively, D is TRBD1 (5 bases). The CDR3 consists of 15 residues. Trimming pared 5 bases from V and 6 bases from J, leaving 19 bases between. From germline, CDR1 is MNHEY and CDR2 SMNVEV (reference sequence). The CDR3 DNA reads as TGTGCCAGCAGTCCTAATCGGGGCGGGGGGGCTGAAGCTTTCTTT. This sequence encodes CASSPNRGGGAEAFF.

This chain uses TRBV29-1 with TRBJ2-5; possibly TRBD1 for D (6 bases). The germline V and J ends were trimmed by 5 bases and 5 bases, with 24 bases remaining between them. Germline V lookup: CDR1 SQVTM, CDR2 ANQGSEA. The CDR3 has 16 residues. CDR3 bases: TGCAGCGTTACCGGGACAACAATTGGGTCAAGCGAGACCCAGTACTTC. Its translation is CSVTGTTIGSSETQYF.

In nucleotides, the CDR3 is TGTGCCAGCAGGTTTGTGGGACAGAAGAACACTGAAGCTTTCTTT. It translates to CASRFVGQKNTEAFF. The chain combines TRBV5-4 with TRBJ1-1; 7 bases fit TRBD1. The CDR3 consists of 15 residues. Per germline, CDR1 SGHNT and CDR2 YYREEE (reference sequence). The trim removed 5 bases at V and 1 base at J, leaving 8 bases unmatched.

J is TRBJ2-5 and V is TRBV6-4, with 9 bases aligning to TRBD1. V lost 5 bases, J lost 3 bases, and 7 bases stayed unmatched. This CDR3 contains 15 residues. Germline V lookup: CDR1 MRHNA, CDR2 SNTAGT. CDR3 region: CASSSTGGREETQYF. CDR3 bases: TGTGCCAGCAGTTCGACAGGGGGGAGAGAAGAGACCCAGTACTTC.

This clone was seen only once. This chain connects TRBV6-5 to TRBJ1-2; 9 bases are shared with TRBD1. CDR1 is MNHEY and CDR2 is SVGAGI in the germline V gene. V was pared by 6 bases and J by 6 bases, with 8 bases of the junction left unmatched. CDR3 length: 14 amino acids. CDR3 DNA sequence: TGTGCCAGCAGATCACAGGGGGCGCGGGATGGCTACACCTTC. It is translated as CASRSQGARDGYTF.

The chain has TRBV9 and TRBJ1-2; D perhaps matches TRBD1 (5 bases). This CDR3 has 14 amino acids. The V gene lost 0 bases and the J gene lost 2 bases, with 8 bases spanning the gap. CDR1 is SGDLS and CDR2 is YYNGEE in the germline V gene. CDR3 in amino acids: CASSVAAGNYGYTF. As DNA, the CDR3 is TGTGCCAGCAGCGTAGCGGCAGGGAACTATGGCTACACCTTC.

Comments on this clone: At one boundary the junction diverges from the germline segment, which might be a read error. V gene TRBV7-9 combines with J gene TRBJ1-2; TRBD1 aligns across 7 bases. The V gene's germline CDR1 is SEHNR and CDR2 FQNEAQ (reference sequence). This CDR3 is 17 amino acids long. CDR3 sequence (DNA): TGTTCCAGCAGCTTAAGGCCCGACAGGGCGAGCGGCTATGGCTACACCTTC. It is translated as CSSSLRPDRASGYGYTF.

The rearrangement joins TRBV6-1 to TRBJ2-7; D is perhaps TRBD1 (5 bases). The V end was cut by 4 bases, the J end by 0 bases, with 10 bases between. This CDR3 spans 14 amino acids. Germline V gene lookup returns CDR1 MNHNS and CDR2 SASEGT. This chain's CDR3 is CASSAQGSSYEQYF. CDR3 nucleotide sequence: TGTGCCAGCAGTGCGCAGGGAAGCTCCTACGAGCAGTACTTC.

The chain couples TRBV11-3 to TRBJ2-5; D may be TRBD2 (5 bases). The assigned J gene may be wrong: the sequence end matches TRBJ2-7 better. From germline, CDR1 is SGHNT and CDR2 YENEEA. This CDR3 has 14 amino acids. In DNA, the CDR3 is TGTGCCAGCAGCTTAGAGGCGGGCTCCTACGAGCAGTACTTC. It encodes CASSLEAGSYEQYF.

The chain couples TRBV9 to TRBJ2-3; D is perhaps TRBD2 (6 bases). Germline lookup yields CDR1 SGDLS and CDR2 YYNGEE. The CDR3 is 16 amino acids. The V end lost 3 bases, the J end lost 2 bases, and 16 bases lay between the germline ends. Here the CDR3 reads CASSALAGSPTDTQYF. The CDR3 nucleotides are TGTGCCAGCAGCGCCCTGGCGGGGTCCCCCACAGATACGCAGTATTTT.

V usage is TRBV6-1 and J usage is TRBJ2-7; D is uncertain. This CDR3 contains 12 residues. V lost 3 bases, J lost 3 bases, and 6 bases lay in between. Germline V gene sequence: CDR1 MNHNS, CDR2 SASEGT. The DNA for the CDR3 is TGTGCCAGCAGTGACCGTTACTACGAGCAGTACTTC. Protein: CASSDRYYEQYF.

The chain's CDR3 is CASGQGGNEQFF. The CDR3 nucleotides read TGTGCCAGCGGACAGGGGGGGAATGAGCAGTTCTTC. The chain uses TRBV10-3 and TRBJ2-1; 10 bases align to TRBD1. Trimming removed 10 bases from V and 7 bases from J; junction bases left unmatched: 4. Looked up from germline, CDR1 is ENHRY and CDR2 is SYGVKD. This CDR3 comprises 12 residues.

This sequence joins TRBV9 and TRBJ1-3; 7 bases match TRBD1. The CDR3 loop spans 15 amino acids. V shed 4 bases, J shed 2 bases, and the junction held 6 bases outside the gene matches. Germline V gives CDR1 SGDLS, CDR2 YYNGEE. CDR3 DNA: TGTGCCAGCAGCCCCCCCGGGACAGCTGGAAACACCATATATTTT. Protein sequence: CASSPPGTAGNTIYF.

The chain links TRBV15 to TRBJ1-1; D remains unclear. The V end lost 0 bases, the J end lost 3 bases, and 8 bases lay between the germline ends. Germline V CDR1 and CDR2: LNHNV, YYDKDF (reference sequence). The CDR3 runs 14 residues. This CDR3 reads CATSRDPGDTEAFF. CDR3 DNA: TGTGCCACCAGCAGAGATCCCGGAGACACTGAAGCTTTCTTT.

V and J are TRBV14 and TRBJ1-1; D gene ambiguous. The CDR3 has 13 residues. In germline, CDR1 is SGHDN, CDR2 FVKESK. V lost 5 bases and J 1 base, leaving 8 bases between the germline ends. Written as DNA, the CDR3 is TGTGCCAGCAGCTCCAGGCGGAACACTGAAGCTTTCTTT. The encoded protein is CASSSRRNTEAFF.

This chain links TRBV25-1 with TRBJ2-5; TRBD1 matches at 7 bases. The J call may be mistaken, given a closer DNA end match to TRBJ2-7. The germline V gene encodes CDR1 MGHDK and CDR2 SYGVNS. This CDR3 has 16 residues. This CDR3 is CASSEGWSWQGDEQYF. The DNA for the CDR3 is TGTGCCAGCAGTGAAGGGTGGTCTTGGCAGGGGGACGAGCAGTACTTC.

V is TRBV28 and J is TRBJ1-5; 8 bases are shared with TRBD1. V gave up 8 bases and J gave up 5 bases; unmatched junction bases: 8. CDR3 length equals 14 residues. The germline V gene encodes CDR1 MDHEN and CDR2 SYDVKM. DNA of the CDR3: TGTGCCAGCGGACAGGGTGACATACATCAGCCCCAGCATTTT. Amino acids: CASGQGDIHQPQHF.

The genes are TRBV5-4 and TRBJ2-2; D may be TRBD2 (6 bases). From germline, CDR1 is SGHNT and CDR2 YYREEE (reference sequence). This CDR3 is built from 15 residues. Between the trimmed V and J ends, which lost 3 bases and 0 bases, there was a span of 9 bases. The CDR3 nucleotides read TGTGCCAGCAGCTACAGCGGGCCGAACACCGGGGAGCTGTTTTTT. This translates into CASSYSGPNTGELFF.